This T cell receptor beta chain was identified during a study of T cell responses to AZD1222 COVID-19 vaccine. The study, taken as a whole, reports: Rises in breadth and depth of Spike-specific TCRs came after two AZD1222 doses. Regions left unmutated in variants are reportedly the target of nearly half of spike-specific TCRs.

As to this clone: The antigen remains unidentified.

Some clones are missing from TCRdb's copy, which holds only in-frame ones; the method was immunoSEQ multiplex PCR. The sample has 120,000 to 150,000 clones, approximately 90% seen once. V dropped 4 bases and J dropped 5 bases, with 5 bases sitting between them. The CDR3 has 12 residues. CDR1 is LGHDT, CDR2 YNNKEL, per germline (reference sequence). The sequencing here drew on peripheral blood, taken on day 0 of AZD1222 vaccination. The V call is TRBV3-1 (or the pseudogene TRBV3-2), the J call TRBJ2-2; D not certain. The source is an adult in good health. The CDR3: CASSLQTGELFF. CDR3 nucleotide sequence: TGTGCCAGCAGCCTCCAAACCGGGGAGCTGTTTTTT.